This TCR beta chain stems from a study of shared clonotypes between healthy human individuals. It was across several immunoSEQ plates that each subset's genomic DNA was evenly split. Data came from immunoSEQ multiplex PCR; TCRdb stores just in-frame clones and leaves some out. Seen here are 1.5 million to 1.9 million clones, approximately 98% observed once, and the top ten hold 0.45%. The CDR3 extends over 15 amino acids. Trimming pared 0 bases from V and 1 base from J, leaving 8 bases between. Germline CDR1 reads SGHNT; CDR2 reads YYREEE (reference sequence). Findings of the study overall: Sorted-subset sequencing, rarefaction showed, was incomplete despite large depth.

Remarks on this clone: The antigen remains undetermined. The sample carries other DNA sequences with the same CDR3.

The chain employs TRBV5-4 and TRBJ2-1; D is perhaps TRBD2 (6 bases). The sequencing input was naive CD4+ T cells sorted from blood. Indicated subset: CD45RA+ positively selected. This TCR came from a man under 40 in good health. The CDR3 DNA reads TGTGCCAGCAGCTTGGACGGGAGTTCCTACAATGAGCAGTTCTTC. Translating it yields CASSLDGSSYNEQFF.